This T cell receptor beta chain was sequenced in a study of T cell repertoires in aging, cancer and after chemotherapy. Per germline, CDR1 SGHDT and CDR2 YYEEEE. Trimming took off 2 bases at V and 6 bases at J, with 6 bases between the two ends. There are 11 residues in the CDR3. Study results and limitations: Compared with age-matched healthy donors, untreated hematological or solid cancer patients showed higher blood TCR clonality.

A mixed TRB-A/B primer pool amplified rearranged TRB by multiplex touch-down PCR. TCRdb ran MiXCR on the multiplex PCR reads and lists one entry per CDR3 protein. The data contain some 6,100 distinct CDR3 sequences, roughly 40% of them seen just once; the ten biggest clones take up over 40%. This clonotype was seen a handful of times. What it recognizes is unknown. TCR beta rearrangements were amplified from peripheral blood genomic DNA. The clonotype was recovered from a human donor with a blood cancer. The chain combines TRBV5-6 with TRBJ2-7, with D perhaps TRBD1 (5 bases). Sequenced material: blood. CDR3 loop: CASSFRGEQYF. The DNA for the CDR3 is TGTGCCAGCAGCTTTAGGGGCGAGCAGTACTTC.